This T cell receptor beta chain was retrieved from a study of T cells in Graves' hyperthyroidism and ophthalmopathy. Germline V gene lookup returns CDR1 PRHDT and CDR2 FYEKMQ (reference sequence). There are 16 residues in the CDR3. V lost 5 bases to trimming and J lost 8 bases; unmatched junction nucleotides: 13. Researchers amplified the TCR beta CDR3 regions from RNA transcripts. When the TCR CDR3 underwent first-round RT-PCR, the HTBI primer set was used. One entry per CDR3 protein, called by TCRdb with MiXCR from the multiplex PCR reads. The sample yields approximately 600,000 distinct CDR3 sequences, more than 13% seen once. Diagnostic decisions used clinical symptoms, serum thyroxine and TRAb, thyroid ultrasound and orbital computed tomography. PBMCs were obtained from 10 ml fresh peripheral blood. Broader study findings: Prediction of ophthalmopathy progression came a median approximately 6.6 months pre-onset. Blood also contained most expanded thyroid clonotypes above 0.001.

On this clonotype: What it binds is not known.

The chain combines TRBV13 with TRBJ2-1; 9 nucleotides match TRBD1. The sequence was obtained from a woman younger than 30 with Graves' ophthalmopathy. The sample taken for sequencing was blood. The CDR3, as DNA: TGTGCCAGCAGCCCCCCTCCGGGACAGGGTTTTCATGAGCAGTTCTTC. It translates to CASSPPPGQGFHEQFF.